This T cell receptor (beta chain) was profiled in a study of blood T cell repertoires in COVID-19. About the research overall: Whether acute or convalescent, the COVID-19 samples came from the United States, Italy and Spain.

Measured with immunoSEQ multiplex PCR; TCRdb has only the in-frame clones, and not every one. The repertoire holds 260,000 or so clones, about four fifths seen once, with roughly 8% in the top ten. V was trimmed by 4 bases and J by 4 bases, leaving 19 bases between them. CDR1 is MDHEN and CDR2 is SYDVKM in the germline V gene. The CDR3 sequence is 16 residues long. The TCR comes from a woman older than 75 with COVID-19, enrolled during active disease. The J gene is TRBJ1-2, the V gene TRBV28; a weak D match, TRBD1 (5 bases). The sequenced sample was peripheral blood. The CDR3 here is CASSSPGQGLGYGYTF. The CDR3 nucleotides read TGTGCCAGCAGTTCCCCCGGACAAGGCCTCGGCTATGGCTACACCTTC.